This entry concerns a single TCR beta chain. Clones were sequenced by immunoSEQ multiplex PCR, and TCRdb holds only the in-frame ones, with some missing. The table shows 200,000 to 250,000 clones, with 70% to 85% occurring only once. These data originate in a study of blood T cell repertoires in COVID-19. Study-wide background: COVID-19 samples from acute and convalescent phases originated in the United States, Italy and Spain.

With 6 bases removed from V and 1 base from J, the gap between germline ends came to 14 bases. This CDR3 has 15 residues. Germline V gene data show CDR1 as SGHTS and CDR2 as YDEGEE. The sequence came from an elderly woman with acute or convalescent COVID-19. Sequences were obtained from peripheral blood. This rearrangement joins TRBV5-8 to TRBJ1-5; weak D call: TRBD1 (5 bases). The CDR3 here is CASTLGQRSNQPQHF. The CDR3 coding sequence is TGTGCCAGCACTCTGGGGCAGAGAAGCAATCAGCCCCAGCATTTT.